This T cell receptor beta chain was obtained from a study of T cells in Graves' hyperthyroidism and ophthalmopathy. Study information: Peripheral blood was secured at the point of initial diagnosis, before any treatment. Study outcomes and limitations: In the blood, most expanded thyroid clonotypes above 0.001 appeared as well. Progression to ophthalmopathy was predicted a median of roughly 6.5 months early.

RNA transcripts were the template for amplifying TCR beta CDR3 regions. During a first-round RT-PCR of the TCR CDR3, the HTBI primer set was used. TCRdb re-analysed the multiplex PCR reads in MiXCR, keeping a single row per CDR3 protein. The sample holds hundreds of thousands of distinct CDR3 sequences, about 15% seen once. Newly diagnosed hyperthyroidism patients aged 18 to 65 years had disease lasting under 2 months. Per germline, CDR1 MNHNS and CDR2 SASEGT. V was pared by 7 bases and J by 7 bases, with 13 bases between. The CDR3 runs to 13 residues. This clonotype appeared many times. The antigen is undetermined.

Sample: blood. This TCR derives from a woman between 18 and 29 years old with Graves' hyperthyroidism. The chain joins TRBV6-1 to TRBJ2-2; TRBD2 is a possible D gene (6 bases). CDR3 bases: TGTGCCAGCACTTTTTGGCGGGGCGGGGAGCTGTTTTTT. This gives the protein CASTFWRGGELFF.